The 21 T cell receptor beta chains below were found in one sample sequenced in a study of cytomegalovirus exposure and HLA in healthy donors (dated by TCRdb to about 2017). Libraries were constructed by the immunoSEQ multiplex PCR assay. A mixture of 60 forward primers for TCR Vbeta segments and 13 reverse primers for TCR Jbeta segments was used in the multiplex PCR. Not all clones reach the TCRdb copy of this immuneACCESS table, which keeps in-frame sequences only. Checked studies attribute under half of the gap to unresolved V genes and leave the rest unexplained. Across this sample there are 150,000 to 160,000 clones, with 74% seen only once. 2.1% of the sample is taken by the ten largest. Material for sequencing was PBMCs. The receptors originated from a man aged 25-45 years in good health and CMV-seronegative.

This clone was detected a few times. The chain joins TRBV19 to TRBJ2-5; the match to TRBD2 covers 9 bases. The V gene's germline CDR1 is LNHDA and CDR2 SQIVND (reference sequence). There are 16 residues in the CDR3. The ends lost 2 bases at V and 1 base at J; junction bases unmatched: 5. CDR3 in amino acids: CASSISASGVQETQYF. In DNA form, the CDR3 reads TGTGCCAGTAGTATATCGGCTAGCGGGGTCCAAGAGACCCAGTACTTC.

This clone has more than one count but fewer than ten. Its ends do not fully match the called genes, so a read error is possible. The V and J genes are TRBV7-9 and TRBJ2-3; D gene unclear. Germline lookup yields CDR1 SEHNR and CDR2 FQNEAQ (reference sequence). The CDR3 consists of 12 residues. The CDR3 region is CSSSSRGDTQYF. In DNA form, the CDR3 reads TGTTCCAGCAGCTCGCGTGGAGATACGCAGTATTTT.

This clone has only a few counts. The chain uses TRBV19 and TRBJ1-2, with TRBD1 matching over 8 bases. The CDR3 loop spans 14 amino acids. V shed 6 bases, J shed 1 base, and the junction held 4 bases outside the gene matches. The V gene's germline CDR1 is LNHDA and CDR2 SQIVND (reference sequence). Here the CDR3 reads CASSSTGDNYGYTF. CDR3 coding DNA: TGTGCCAGTAGCTCGACAGGGGATAACTATGGCTACACCTTC. The whole variable domain, remainder taken from reference TRBV19 and TRBJ1-2, is DGGITQSPKYLFRKEGQNVTLSCEQNLNHDAMYWYRQDPGQGLRLIYYSQIVNDFQKGDIAEGYSVSREKKESFPLTVTSAQKNPTAFYLCASSSTGDNYGYTFGSGTRLTVV.

V usage is TRBV7-9 and J usage is TRBJ2-7, with D maybe TRBD2 (5 bases). V lost 8 bases to trimming and J lost 0 bases, with 11 bases between them. The CDR3 has 13 amino acids. Germline V gives CDR1 SEHNR, CDR2 FQNEAQ (reference sequence). The CDR3 region is CASESRDSYEQYF. CDR3 DNA sequence: TGTGCCAGCGAGAGTCGGGACTCCTACGAGCAGTACTTC.

This clone has just a few counts. J is TRBJ1-6 and V is TRBV14; D is unclear. V was clipped by 0 bases and J by 3 bases, with 3 bases between them. The CDR3 is made up of 14 amino acids. Germline-derived CDR1 and CDR2 are SGHDN and FVKESK. The CDR3 coding sequence is TGTGCCAGCAGCCAAGACAGCTATAATTCACCCCTCCACTTT. Its translation: CASSQDSYNSPLHF. Based on the CDR3 plus reference TRBV14 and TRBJ1-6, the full variable domain is EAGVTQFPSHSVIEKGQTVTLRCDPISGHDNLYWYRRVMGKEIKFLLHFVKESKQDESGMPNNRFLAERTGGTYSTLKVQPAELEDSGVYFCASSQDSYNSPLHFGNGTRLTVT.

In its sample, this clone was seen once. The CDR3: CASSGGQLDTDTQYF. CDR3 nucleotide sequence: TGCGCCAGCAGCGGGGGACAGTTAGACACAGATACGCAGTATTTT. V usage is TRBV5-1 and J usage is TRBJ2-3; 7 bases fit TRBD1. V shed 4 bases, J shed 2 bases, and the junction held 7 bases outside the gene matches. CDR1 and CDR2 from the germline V gene are SGHRS and YFSETQ. The CDR3 totals 15 residues.

The V and J genes are TRBV7-9 and TRBJ1-3; TRBD1 matches 7 bases. The junction had 4 bases not matched to a gene; V was cut back by 2 bases and J by 0 bases. The germline gives CDR1 SEHNR, CDR2 FQNEAQ (reference sequence). The CDR3 spans 16 residues. CDR3 region: CASSLTGVGSGNTIYF. The CDR3 region has the DNA TGTGCCAGCAGCTTAACAGGGGTCGGCTCTGGAAACACCATATATTTT.

The chain couples TRBV7-2 to TRBJ2-3; no reliable D call. Germline CDR1 SGHTA, CDR2 FQGNSA. V was shortened by 1 base and J by 1 base, with 9 bases between the two germline ends. CDR3 size: 15 residues. The CDR3 DNA reads as TGTGCCAGCAGCTTAGGTAGACGGGGCACAGATACGCAGTATTTT. This encodes CASSLGRRGTDTQYF.

This chain joins TRBV7-6 and TRBJ1-3, with D possibly TRBD1 on 6 matching bases. The germline CDR1 and CDR2 sequences are SGHVS and FNYEAQ. V was shortened by 5 bases and J by 4 bases, with 12 bases between the two germline ends. CDR3 size: 14 residues. The CDR3: CASSPRGSGNTIYF. The DNA for the CDR3 is TGTGCCAGCAGCCCAAGGGGGTCGGGAAACACCATATATTTT.

The chain employs TRBV19 and TRBJ2-7, with unresolved D. V lost 5 bases to trimming and J lost 6 bases, with 14 bases between them. The CDR3 covers 13 residues. CDR1 and CDR2 (germline): LNHDA, SQIVND (reference sequence). Here the CDR3 reads CASSDRSTGEQYF. As DNA, the CDR3 is TGTGCCAGTAGTGACCGGTCCACGGGCGAGCAGTACTTC.

V and J are TRBV6-5 and TRBJ1-1; TRBD1 aligns across 7 bases. The V and J ends lost 2 bases and 5 bases, in that order; junction bases with no gene match: 11. The length of the CDR3 is 16 residues. The V gene's germline CDR1 is MNHEY and CDR2 SVGAGI. The CDR3 DNA follows: TGTGCCAGCAGTTACAGTAGGACAGGCGGACGGACTGAAGCTTTCTTT. This encodes CASSYSRTGGRTEAFF.

The V and J genes are TRBV6-5 and TRBJ2-3; TRBD1 agrees at 7 bases. V trimming: 8 bases; J trimming: 0 bases; junction bases outside the gene matches: 5. Germline CDR1 is MNHEY and CDR2 is SVGAGI. The CDR3 length is 14 residues. Written as DNA, the CDR3 is TGTGCCAGCTCCCAGGGGGTTAGCACAGATACGCAGTATTTT. It encodes CASSQGVSTDTQYF.

The J gene is TRBJ2-2, the V gene TRBV30; the match to TRBD2 covers 10 bases. The germline gives CDR1 GTSNPN, CDR2 SVGIG (reference sequence). The CDR3 has 13 amino acids. The V gene end was trimmed by 3 bases and the J gene end by 6 bases; junction bases not matched to a gene: 1. In DNA, the CDR3 is TGTGCCTGGAGCGGACTAGCGGCCGGGGAGCTGTTTTTT. Amino acid sequence: CAWSGLAAGELFF.

The chain uses TRBV5-1 and TRBJ2-3; tentative D call: TRBD1 (5 bases). CDR1 and CDR2 (germline): SGHRS, YFSETQ. This CDR3 region has 15 residues. V was trimmed by 4 bases and J by 0 bases, leaving 12 bases between them. Written as DNA, the CDR3 is TGCGCCAGCAGCCCCTTGACAGCTAGCACAGATACGCAGTATTTT. This sequence encodes CASSPLTASTDTQYF. The whole variable domain, filled in from reference TRBV5-1 and TRBJ2-3, reads KAGVTQTPRYLIKTRGQQVTLSCSPISGHRSVSWYQQTPGQGLQFLFEYFSETQRNKGNFPGRFSGRQFSNSRSEMNVSTLELGDSALYLCASSPLTASTDTQYFGPGTRLTVL.

The chain recombines TRBV7-9 with TRBJ1-2; no clear D. The CDR3 loop spans 13 amino acids. Trimming pared 0 bases from V and 2 bases from J, leaving 4 bases between. The germline gives CDR1 SEHNR, CDR2 FQNEAQ (reference sequence). The CDR3 spells CASSLAVNYGYTF. The CDR3 coding sequence is TGTGCCAGCAGCTTAGCCGTAAACTATGGCTACACCTTC.

The CDR3, as DNA: TGTGCCAGCAGTGATAACCCCAGGGGGAACACTGAAGCTTTCTTT. Protein product: CASSDNPRGNTEAFF. The genes are TRBV6-1 and TRBJ1-1, with TRBD1 as a possible D gene (6 bases). The CDR3 is 15 residues long. CDR1 is MNHNS and CDR2 is SASEGT in the germline V gene. V was shortened by 3 bases and J by 1 base, with 12 bases between the two germline ends.

The CDR3 spells CASSLSPGTGANYGYTF. CDR3 nucleotide sequence: TGTGCCAGCAGCTTATCGCCGGGGACAGGGGCTAACTATGGCTACACCTTC. This rearrangement joins TRBV7-8 to TRBJ1-2; 10 bases line up with TRBD1. This CDR3 contains 17 residues. Trimming at V came to 2 bases and at J to 0 bases, leaving 6 bases not matched to a gene. Germline V gives CDR1 SGHVS, CDR2 FQNEAQ.

The chain couples TRBV29-1 to TRBJ2-7; 7 bases are a match to TRBD1. The length of the CDR3 is 12 residues. Looked up from germline, CDR1 is SQVTM and CDR2 is ANQGSEA. The V segment lost 5 bases and the J segment 2 bases; nucleotides outside the gene matches: 3. CDR3 amino acids: CSVRDRAYEQYF. For the CDR3, the DNA is TGCAGCGTTAGGGACAGAGCCTACGAGCAGTACTTC.

This chain joins TRBV28 and TRBJ1-1, with 8 bases fitting TRBD1. V lost 4 bases, J lost 3 bases, and 7 bases stayed unmatched. The CDR3 extends over 15 amino acids. Germline assignment: CDR1 MDHEN and CDR2 SYDVKM. CDR3 nucleotides: TGTGCCAGCAGTTCTTGGACAGGGAAAGACACTGAAGCTTTCTTT. This encodes CASSSWTGKDTEAFF.

This chain uses TRBV19 with TRBJ1-5; 8 nucleotides match TRBD1. Germline assignment: CDR1 LNHDA and CDR2 SQIVND (reference sequence). The CDR3 contains 14 residues. J gave up 4 bases and V 5 bases, and 4 bases lay outside the gene matches. The CDR3 protein is CASSDQGANQPQHF. CDR3 coding DNA: TGTGCCAGTAGTGACCAGGGGGCGAATCAGCCCCAGCATTTT.

This clone appeared a few times. The J gene is TRBJ1-1, the V gene TRBV9, with D unresolved. The ends were cut back, 0 bases at V and 0 bases at J, with 9 bases in the middle. The germline V gene encodes CDR1 SGDLS and CDR2 YYNGEE. The CDR3 extends over 15 amino acids. The CDR3 reads CASSVGQRLNTEAFF. The CDR3 coding sequence is TGTGCCAGCAGCGTAGGGCAACGCCTGAACACTGAAGCTTTCTTT.